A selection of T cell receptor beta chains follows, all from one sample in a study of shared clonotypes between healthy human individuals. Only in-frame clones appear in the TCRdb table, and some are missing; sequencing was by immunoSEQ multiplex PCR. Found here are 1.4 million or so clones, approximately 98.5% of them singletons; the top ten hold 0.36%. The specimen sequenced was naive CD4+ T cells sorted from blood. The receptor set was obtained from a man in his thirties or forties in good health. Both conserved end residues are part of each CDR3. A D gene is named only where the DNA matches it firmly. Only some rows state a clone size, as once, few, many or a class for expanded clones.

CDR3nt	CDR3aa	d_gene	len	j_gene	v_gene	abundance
TGTGCCAGCACCCCTAGTCCAGGGGAGGAGACCCAGTACTTC	CASTPSPGEETQYF	.	14	TRBJ2-5	TRBV7-8	.
TGTGCCAGCAGCTTGGTGACTAGCGGGAGTTTGAGGGAGACCCAGTACTTC	CASSLVTSGSLRETQYF	TRBD2	17	TRBJ2-5	TRBV5-5	once
TGTGCCAGCAGCCAGCCCCCCTACGAGCAGTACTTC	CASSQPPYEQYF	.	12	TRBJ2-7	TRBV7-3	.
TGTGCCAGCAGTGCCCCTCTCTTACACAATGAGCAGTTCTTC	CASSAPLLHNEQFF	.	14	TRBJ2-1	TRBV25-1	.
TGTGCCAGCACTACCGGGACAGGGAACAATCAGCCCCAGCATTTT	CASTTGTGNNQPQHF	TRBD1	15	TRBJ1-5	TRBV28	.
TGTGCCAGCAGCCAGATTAGCGGGAGCTCCTACGAGCAGTACTTC	CASSQISGSSYEQYF	TRBD2	15	TRBJ2-7	TRBV7-2	.
TGTGCCAGCAGACACGGGGCGAACACTGAAGCTTTCTTT	CASRHGANTEAFF	.	13	TRBJ1-1	TRBV28	.
TGTGCCAGCAGCCAAGATTGGCCCCTGGGTAGCGGTAACACAGATACGCAGTATTTT	CASSQDWPLGSGNTDTQYF	.	19	TRBJ2-3	TRBV4-2	.
TGTGCCAGCAGCCCCGCCTGGCGCGCGAATGAGCAGTTCTTC	CASSPAWRANEQFF	.	14	TRBJ2-1	TRBV7-2	.
TGTGCTAGTGGTTTGGGTGATCCCCAAGAGACCCAGTACTTC	CASGLGDPQETQYF	.	14	TRBJ2-5	TRBV12-5	.
TGCGCCAGCAGCCCCCCGGGACTAGGGGTCAATGAGCAGTTCTTC	CASSPPGLGVNEQFF	TRBD2	15	TRBJ2-1	TRBV5-1	.
TGTGCCAGCAGTGACGGGACTAGCGAGATCGGCGGCACCGGGGAGCTGTTTTTT	CASSDGTSEIGGTGELFF	TRBD2	18	TRBJ2-2	TRBV6-1	.
TGTGCCACCAGCAGAGATCTCGGGGACGAGCAGTACTTC	CATSRDLGDEQYF	.	13	TRBJ2-7	TRBV15	.
TGTGCCACCACCCGGGACAGGGTTCTTGAAAAACTGTTTTTT	CATTRDRVLEKLFF	TRBD1	14	TRBJ1-4	TRBV28	.
TGTGCCAGCAGTAGGGACAGCAACATTCAGTACTTC	CASSRDSNIQYF	TRBD1	12	TRBJ2-4	TRBV2	.
TGTGCCAGCAGTTTAAGTAACTATGGCTACACCTTC	CASSLSNYGYTF	.	12	TRBJ1-2	TRBV28	once
TGCGCCAGCAGCCAAGAACAGACGAACACCGGGGAGCTGTTTTTT	CASSQEQTNTGELFF	.	15	TRBJ2-2	TRBV4-1	once
TGTGCCAGCAGTGAAGCGAGGACGGCCGGTACAGATACGCAGTATTTT	CASSEARTAGTDTQYF	.	16	TRBJ2-3	TRBV2	.
TGTGCCAGCAGCTCCCAAGAGACCCAGTACTTC	CASSSQETQYF	.	11	TRBJ2-5	TRBV5-6	.
TGTGCCAGCAGTTCACATGGGGGCAGGGAGGGCTACACCTTC	CASSSHGGREGYTF	.	14	TRBJ1-2	TRBV28	.
TGTGCCAGCAGCAAGATGAGCGGGAGGGACACCGGGGAGCTGTTTTTT	CASSKMSGRDTGELFF	TRBD2	16	TRBJ2-2	TRBV5-4	.
TGCGCCAGCAGCTCGACAGGGGTCACCGGGGAGCTGTTTTTT	CASSSTGVTGELFF	TRBD1	14	TRBJ2-2	TRBV5-1	.
TGTGCCAGCAGCCCGTTCCCCCCCAGAAGCACAGATACGCAGTATTTT	CASSPFPPRSTDTQYF	.	16	TRBJ2-3	TRBV7-9	.